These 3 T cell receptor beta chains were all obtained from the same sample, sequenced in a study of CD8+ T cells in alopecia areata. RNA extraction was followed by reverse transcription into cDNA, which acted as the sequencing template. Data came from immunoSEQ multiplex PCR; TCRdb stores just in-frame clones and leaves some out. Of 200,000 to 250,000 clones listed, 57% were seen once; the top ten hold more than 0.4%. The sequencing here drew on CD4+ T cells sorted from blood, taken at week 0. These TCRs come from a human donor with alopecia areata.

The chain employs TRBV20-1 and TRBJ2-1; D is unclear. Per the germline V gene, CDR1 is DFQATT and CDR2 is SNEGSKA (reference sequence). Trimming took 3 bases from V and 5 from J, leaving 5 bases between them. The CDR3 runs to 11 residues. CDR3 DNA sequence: TGCAGTGCTAGGGTTAACAATGAGCAGTTCTTC. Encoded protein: CSARVNNEQFF.

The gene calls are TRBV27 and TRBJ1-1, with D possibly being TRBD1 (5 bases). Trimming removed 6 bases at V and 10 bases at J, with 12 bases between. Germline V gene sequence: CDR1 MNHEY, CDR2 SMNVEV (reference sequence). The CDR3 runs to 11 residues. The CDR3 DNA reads TGTGCCAGCAGCGACAGTTTTGGAGCTTTCTTT. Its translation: CASSDSFGAFF.

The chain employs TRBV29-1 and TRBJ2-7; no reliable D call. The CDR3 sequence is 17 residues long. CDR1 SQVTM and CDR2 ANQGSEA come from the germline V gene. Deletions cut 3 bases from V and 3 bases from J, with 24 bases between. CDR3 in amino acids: CSVEAPLIGPRYYEQYF. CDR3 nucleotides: TGCAGCGTTGAGGCCCCTCTGATCGGGCCTCGCTACTACGAGCAGTACTTC.